One sample yielded the 27 T cell receptor beta chains listed below, sequenced in a study of CD8 T cells in ankylosing spondylitis. TCRdb fed the 5' RACE reads into MiXCR, producing one record per CDR3 protein. The sample yields about 220,000 distinct CDR3 sequences, roughly a tenth seen once. What was sequenced was blood, either unsorted or a sorted T cell fraction (not recorded which). These receptors all stem from a male donor with ankylosing spondylitis or in good health (not recorded which).

This clonotype was recorded many times. The genes are TRBV12-3 or TRBV12-4 and TRBJ2-1, with D maybe TRBD2 (7 bases). The CDR3 runs to 15 residues. V lost 5 bases and J 9 bases, leaving 20 bases between the germline ends. The CDR3 DNA reads TGTGCCAGCAGTGCTCGGGGGGCCGACACCAGTGAGCAGTTCTTC. It yields the protein CASSARGADTSEQFF.

Many counts were recorded for this clonotype. The genes are TRBV20-1 and TRBJ2-4; perhaps D is TRBD1 or TRBD2 (5 bases each). In germline, CDR1 is DFQATT, CDR2 SNEGSKA (reference sequence). This CDR3 region has 12 residues. The V gene lost 5 bases and the J gene lost 7 bases, with 12 bases spanning the gap. The CDR3, as DNA: TGCAGTGCTCAGACGGGGCCTAACATTCAGTACTTC. This translates into CSAQTGPNIQYF.

This clonotype was seen repeatedly, ten times or more. The J gene is TRBJ1-3, the V gene TRBV12-3 or TRBV12-4; unclear D gene. The V end was cut by 4 bases, the J end by 1 base, with 5 bases between. There are 13 residues in the CDR3. In DNA, the CDR3 is TGTGCCAGCAGTTGGAGGTCTGGAAACACCATATATTTT. Translation: CASSWRSGNTIYF.

This chain connects TRBV12-3 or TRBV12-4 to TRBJ2-7; tentatively, D is TRBD1 (6 bases). V shed 6 bases and J shed 2 bases, with 14 bases lying between them. This CDR3 spans 14 amino acids. The CDR3 protein is CASSLDRLTYEQYF. DNA for the CDR3: TGTGCCAGCAGCCTGGACAGACTTACCTACGAGCAGTACTTC.

In its sample, this clonotype was seen many times. The chain joins TRBV28 to TRBJ1-1; 9 bases agree with TRBD1. Per the germline V gene, CDR1 is MDHEN and CDR2 is SYDVKM. V gave up 7 bases and J gave up 0 bases; unmatched junction bases: 9. The CDR3 has 16 residues. The CDR3: CASTRTGVEMNTEAFF. CDR3 bases: TGTGCCAGCACCCGGACAGGGGTTGAAATGAACACTGAAGCTTTCTTT.

This clonotype occurred many times. J is TRBJ2-5 and V is TRBV29-1; D may correspond to TRBD1 or TRBD2 (7 bases each). The germline V gene has CDR1 SQVTM and CDR2 ANQGSEA. V lost 6 bases and J lost 2, with 16 bases in between. There are 14 residues in the CDR3. In DNA, the CDR3 is TGCAGCGTCCAAGCGGGACAGAGACAAGAGACCCAGTACTTC. It codes for CSVQAGQRQETQYF.

This chain joins TRBV6-1 and TRBJ1-2; 11 positions match TRBD1. Germline CDR1 MNHNS, CDR2 SASEGT. After removal of 6 bases from V and 2 bases from J, the junction contained 5 bases not matched to a gene. There are 15 residues in the CDR3. CDR3 nucleotides: TGTGCCAGCAGCGATGGGACAGGGGGGAACTATGGCTACACCTTC. It is translated as CASSDGTGGNYGYTF.

This clonotype was seen many times. This chain joins TRBV6-2 or TRBV6-3 and TRBJ2-3, with 11 bases that match TRBD2. CDR3 length equals 18 residues. With 6 bases clipped from V and 6 bases from J, the junction kept 17 bases outside the gene matches. Germline V gene data show CDR1 as MNHEY and CDR2 as SVGEGT. The CDR3 sequence: CASRVTSGGSGPSDTQYF. The DNA of the CDR3 is TGTGCCAGCAGAGTAACTAGCGGGGGTTCCGGTCCCTCCGATACGCAGTATTTT.

This clonotype has at least ten counts. V and J are TRBV11-2 and TRBJ2-5; no clear D gene. The CDR3 has 14 residues. The germline V and J ends were trimmed by 2 bases and 2 bases, with 9 bases remaining between them. Per germline, CDR1 SGHAT and CDR2 FQNNGV. DNA for the CDR3: TGTGCCAGCAGCTTACTCGCATTACAAGAGACCCAGTACTTC. Translation gives CASSLLALQETQYF.

The chain couples TRBV7-9 to TRBJ1-2; the match to TRBD1 covers 8 bases. The CDR3 sequence is 16 residues long. Unmatched junction bases numbered 9, after V lost 4 bases and J lost 2 bases. CDR1 and CDR2 (germline): SEHNR, FQNEAQ (reference sequence). The CDR3: CASSWTGILGNYGYTF. CDR3 DNA sequence: TGTGCCAGCAGCTGGACAGGGATATTGGGAAACTATGGCTACACCTTC. The variable domain in full, completed from reference TRBV7-9 and TRBJ1-2, reads DTGVSQNPRHKITKRGQNVTFRCDPISEHNRLYWYRQTLGQGPEFLTYFQNEAQLEKSRLLSDRFSAERPKGSFSTLEIQRTEQGDSAMYLCASSWTGILGNYGYTFGSGTRLTVV.

This clonotype was picked up many times. The V call is TRBV7-2, the J call TRBJ2-7; D gene uncertain. V lost 6 bases and J 1 base, leaving 7 bases between the germline ends. Germline loops: CDR1 SGHTA, CDR2 FQGNSA. CDR3 length equals 12 residues. The chain's CDR3 is CASRVSSYEQYF. CDR3 nucleotides: TGTGCCAGCAGGGTCTCATCCTACGAGCAGTACTTC. Supplemented by reference TRBV7-2 and TRBJ2-7, the full variable domain reads GAGVSQSPSNKVTEKGKDVELRCDPISGHTALYWYRQSLGQGLEFLIYFQGNSAPDKSGLPSDRFSAERTGGSVSTLTIQRTQQEDSAVYLCASRVSSYEQYFGPGTRLTVT.

As DNA, the CDR3 is TGTGCCAGCAGGGACAGGTTGAGCCCCTACAATGAGCAGTTCTTC. This encodes CASRDRLSPYNEQFF. This chain joins TRBV2 and TRBJ2-1; 7 bases align to TRBD1. Looked up from germline, CDR1 is SNHLY and CDR2 is FYNNEI. The ends lost 6 bases at V and 2 bases at J; junction bases unmatched: 7. This CDR3 is 15 amino acids long.

This clonotype showed up many times. The rearrangement links TRBV5-1 to TRBJ1-1, with D uncertain. The V gene's germline CDR1 is SGHRS and CDR2 YFSETQ. The CDR3 is 14 amino acids. V lost 0 bases, J lost 1 base, and 7 bases lay in between. The chain's CDR3 is CASSLEPENTEAFF. The CDR3 DNA reads TGCGCCAGCAGCTTGGAGCCGGAGAACACTGAAGCTTTCTTT. The whole variable domain, remainder taken from reference TRBV5-1 and TRBJ1-1, is KAGVTQTPRYLIKTRGQQVTLSCSPISGHRSVSWYQQTPGQGLQFLFEYFSETQRNKGNFPGRFSGRQFSNSRSEMNVSTLELGDSALYLCASSLEPENTEAFFGQGTRLTVV.

This clonotype was observed at least ten times. The chain couples TRBV27 to TRBJ1-1, with D possibly TRBD1 on 5 matching bases. Trimming pared 3 bases from V and 5 bases from J, leaving 10 bases between. CDR3 size: 13 residues. Per the germline V gene, CDR1 is MNHEY and CDR2 is SMNVEV (reference sequence). The CDR3 DNA sequence: TGTGCCAGCAGTTTCGCTTGGGGGACTGAAGCTTTCTTT. As protein: CASSFAWGTEAFF.

This clonotype was counted only a few times. CDR3 sequence (DNA): TGTGCCAGCAGTCCAACGCGGGGGACTGAAGCTTTCTTT. This sequence encodes CASSPTRGTEAFF. V and J are TRBV6-1 and TRBJ1-1, with D possibly being TRBD1 (5 bases). The V gene lost 5 bases and the J gene lost 5 bases, with 12 bases spanning the gap. There are 13 residues in the CDR3. Germline-derived CDR1 and CDR2 are MNHNS and SASEGT.

The chain joins TRBV24-1 to TRBJ2-2, with 9 bases matching TRBD1. The CDR3 sequence is 16 residues long. Germline V gene data show CDR1 as KGHDR and CDR2 as SFDVKD. The V and J ends lost 4 bases and 6 bases, in that order; junction bases with no gene match: 8. The CDR3 coding sequence is TGTGCCACCAGTGAGCCCGGGACAGGGCCCCCCGGGGAGCTGTTTTTT. Encoded protein: CATSEPGTGPPGELFF.

This clonotype was seen ten or more times. The gene calls are TRBV6-1 and TRBJ2-2, with D maybe TRBD2 (6 bases). The ends were cut back, 6 bases at V and 4 bases at J, with 15 bases in the middle. The CDR3 extends over 15 amino acids. Germline V gene lookup returns CDR1 MNHNS and CDR2 SASEGT. Here the CDR3 DNA reads TGTGCCAGCAGACCCTCGGGGCGGGGCACCGGGGAGCTGTTTTTT. It is translated as CASRPSGRGTGELFF.

This clonotype was seen ten or more times. J is TRBJ2-1 and V is TRBV20-1; no firm D call. Between the trimmed V and J ends, which lost 0 bases and 8 bases, there was a span of 20 bases. The V gene's germline CDR1 is DFQATT and CDR2 SNEGSKA (reference sequence). The CDR3 has 16 amino acids. The CDR3 here is CSARETFGPRLDEQFF. The CDR3 DNA follows: TGCAGTGCTAGAGAAACCTTCGGACCTCGTCTCGATGAGCAGTTCTTC.

The chain couples TRBV19 to TRBJ1-1, with D tentatively TRBD1 (6 bases). The CDR3 sequence is 13 residues long. Trimming took 8 bases from V and 6 from J, leaving 16 bases between them. CDR1 is LNHDA and CDR2 is SQIVND in the germline V gene (reference sequence). CDR3 amino acids: CASHRDIGPEAFF. As DNA, the CDR3 is TGTGCCAGTCACCGGGACATCGGGCCTGAAGCTTTCTTT. The full variable domain, completed using reference TRBV19 and TRBJ1-1, is DGGITQSPKYLFRKEGQNVTLSCEQNLNHDAMYWYRQDPGQGLRLIYYSQIVNDFQKGDIAEGYSVSREKKESFPLTVTSAQKNPTAFYLCASHRDIGPEAFFGQGTRLTVV.

A remark on this clonotype: This clone may be a read error of a much larger clone one base away. This chain joins TRBV3-1 and TRBJ1-1; the D is unclear. Per germline, CDR1 LGHDT and CDR2 YNNKEL (reference sequence). The ends were cut back, 1 base at V and 3 bases at J, with 12 bases in the middle. This CDR3 comprises 15 residues. CDR3 nucleotide sequence: TGTGCCAGCAGCCAAGTTATGGGATGGCACACTGAAGCTTTCTTT. Translation gives CASSQVMGWHTEAFF.

Ten or more counts support this clonotype. The rearrangement uses TRBV5-6 and TRBJ2-3; D might be TRBD2 (7 bases). From germline, CDR1 is SGHDT and CDR2 YYEEEE. The CDR3 covers 14 residues. V lost 2 bases and J 6 bases, leaving 13 bases between the germline ends. CDR3 nucleotides: TGTGCCAGCAGCTTCGGAGGGGGGGGTGATACGCAGTATTTT. The encoded protein is CASSFGGGGDTQYF.

For this clonotype: A read error may be the cause here, since a much bigger clone is one base away. The J gene is TRBJ2-5, the V gene TRBV5-1, with D possibly being TRBD1 or TRBD2 (5 bases each). The CDR3 totals 12 residues. The germline CDR1 and CDR2 sequences are SGHRS and YFSETQ. CDR3 bases: TGCGCCAGCAGTGGAAGTACCGGGGCCCAGCACTTC. Encoded protein: CASSGSTGAQHF.

Notes on this clonotype: The germline gene is not matched at one end of the junction; a read error may be the cause. The chain joins TRBV5-1 to TRBJ1-5; 7 bases match TRBD1. Germline CDR1 and CDR2: SGHRS and YFSETQ. CDR3 length: 15 amino acids. The CDR3 loop is CASSLEGQAGQLQHF. In DNA form, the CDR3 reads TGCGCCAGCAGCTTGGAAGGACAGGCCGGACAGCTCCAGCATTTT.

Many counts were recorded for this clonotype. This sequence joins TRBV20-1 and TRBJ1-5; 10 bases align to TRBD1. After removal of 6 bases from V and 1 base from J, the junction contained 12 bases not matched to a gene. This CDR3 region has 17 residues. CDR1 and CDR2 (germline): DFQATT, SNEGSKA (reference sequence). The CDR3 loop is CSASRDRGRKSNQPQHF. The CDR3 DNA follows: TGCAGTGCGTCCCGGGACAGGGGAAGGAAAAGCAATCAGCCCCAGCATTTT.

In DNA, the CDR3 is TGCAGTGCTAGCCGCAGGGGTTTCAATCAGCCCCAGCATTTT. Amino acid sequence: CSASRRGFNQPQHF. V is TRBV20-1 and J is TRBJ1-5, with D possibly being TRBD1 (6 bases). Trimming took 3 bases from V and 3 from J, leaving 12 bases between them. Germline assignment: CDR1 DFQATT and CDR2 SNEGSKA (reference sequence). The CDR3 has 14 residues.

The chain uses TRBV7-7 and TRBJ2-3; D is unclear. Per the germline V gene, CDR1 is SSHAT and CDR2 is FNYEAQ (reference sequence). The CDR3 runs 13 residues. The CDR3 is CASSAIGPDTQYF. The DNA of the CDR3 is TGTGCTAGTAGTGCTATTGGCCCAGATACGCAGTATTTT.

This clonotype occurred many times. The chain employs TRBV5-1 and TRBJ1-5; D unclear. The germline V gene has CDR1 SGHRS and CDR2 YFSETQ. This CDR3 comprises 14 residues. V dropped 4 bases and J dropped 9 bases, with 17 bases sitting between them. CDR3 sequence reads: CASSPGLQGRPQHF. CDR3 in DNA: TGCGCCAGCAGCCCTGGCCTACAAGGTCGGCCCCAGCATTTT.